This TCR beta chain appears in the sequencing data of a study of blood T cell repertoires in COVID-19. This table comes from immunoSEQ multiplex PCR, and its TCRdb copy is limited to in-frame clones, with some not included. The repertoire holds approximately 70,000 clones, around nine tenths seen once, with about 5.1% in the top ten. Trimming shortened V by 3 bases and J by 11 bases, and 9 bases separated the two germline ends. CDR1 SGDLS and CDR2 YYNGEE come from the germline V gene. The CDR3 length is 12 residues. V is TRBV9 and J is TRBJ1-6; D is undetermined. This clonotype originated in a woman aged 18-35 years with acute or convalescent COVID-19. Material for sequencing was peripheral blood. CDR3 DNA: TGTGCCAGCAGCGCGCCGGGAGCACCCCTCCACTTT. Protein: CASSAPGAPLHF.